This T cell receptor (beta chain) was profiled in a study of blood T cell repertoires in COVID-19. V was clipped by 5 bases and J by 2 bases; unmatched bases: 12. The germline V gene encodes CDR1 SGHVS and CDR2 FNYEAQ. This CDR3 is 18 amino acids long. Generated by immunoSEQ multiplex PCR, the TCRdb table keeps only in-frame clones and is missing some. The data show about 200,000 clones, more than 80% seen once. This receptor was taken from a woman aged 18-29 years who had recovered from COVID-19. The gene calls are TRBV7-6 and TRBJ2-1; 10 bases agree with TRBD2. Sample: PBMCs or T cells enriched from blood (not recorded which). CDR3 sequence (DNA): TGTGCCAGCAGCCCCTGGACTAGCGGCGGCGGAACCTACAATGAGCAGTTCTTC. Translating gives CASSPWTSGGGTYNEQFF.